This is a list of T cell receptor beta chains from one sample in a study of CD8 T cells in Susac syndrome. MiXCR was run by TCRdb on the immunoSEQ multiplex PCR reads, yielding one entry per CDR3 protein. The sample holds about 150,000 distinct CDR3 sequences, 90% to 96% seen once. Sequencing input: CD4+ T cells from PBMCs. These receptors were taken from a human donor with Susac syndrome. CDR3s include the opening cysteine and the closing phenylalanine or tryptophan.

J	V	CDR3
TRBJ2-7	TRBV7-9	CASSPSGRHEQYF
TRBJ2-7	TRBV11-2	CASSSLRDGKPYEQYF
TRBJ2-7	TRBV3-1	CASSQSRRVVWSYEQYF
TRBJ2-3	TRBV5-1	CASSQQADTQYF
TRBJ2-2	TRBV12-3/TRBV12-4	CASSPTSGGWTGELFF
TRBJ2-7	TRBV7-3	CASSRGRGLEQYF
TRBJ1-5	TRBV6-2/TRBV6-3	CASRITGTDGHQPQHF
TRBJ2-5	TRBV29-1	CSVGASGGTETQYF
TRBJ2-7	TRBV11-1	CASSSLAGGTYEQYF
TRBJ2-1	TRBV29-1	CSALTGSEQFF
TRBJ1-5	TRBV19	CASSVQRQPQHF
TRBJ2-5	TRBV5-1	CASSQRAGTQTQYF
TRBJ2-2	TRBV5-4	CASSSYRENTGELFF
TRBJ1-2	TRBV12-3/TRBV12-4	CASTRDRGNYGYTF
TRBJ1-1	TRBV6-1	CASLLWQGSTEAFF
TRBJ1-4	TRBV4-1	CASRTPGQKNEKLFF
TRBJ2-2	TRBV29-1	CSVAKRENTGELFF
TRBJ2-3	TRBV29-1	CSVGDRGLTDTQYF
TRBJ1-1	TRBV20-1	CSAQRTGWDTEAFF
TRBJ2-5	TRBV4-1	CASSRAGTAPLQETQYF
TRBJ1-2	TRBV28	CASRSGVNYGYTF
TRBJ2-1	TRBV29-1	CSVAGLLGSEQFF
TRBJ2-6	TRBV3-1	CASSQDRDRSSGANVLTF
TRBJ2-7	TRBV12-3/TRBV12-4	CASSLTNGQGWQYF
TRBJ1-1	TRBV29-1	CSVLTSLRGTEAFF
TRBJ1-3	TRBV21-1	CASSDGTPTGNTIYF
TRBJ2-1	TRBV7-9	CASSPRGGAREQFF
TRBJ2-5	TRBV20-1	CSAKDRRETQYF
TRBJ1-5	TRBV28	CASSSRSQPQHF
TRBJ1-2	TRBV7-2	CASSGASANYGYTF
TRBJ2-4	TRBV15	CATSRDLGTEKNIQYF
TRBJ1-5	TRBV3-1	CASSQNLGQPQHF
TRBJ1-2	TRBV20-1	CSATDRTGVGYTF
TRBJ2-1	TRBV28	CALGVPGGYEQFF
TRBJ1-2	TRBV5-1	CASGQGAGYTF
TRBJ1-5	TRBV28	CASSSTNQPQHF
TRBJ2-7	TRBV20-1	CSASGGGLGANEQYF
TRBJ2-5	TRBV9	CASSASSPETQYF
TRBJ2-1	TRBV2	CASSLMISSYNEQFF
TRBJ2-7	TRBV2	CASSGIAGDRMYEQYF
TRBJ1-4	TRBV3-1	CASSPRQATNEKLFF
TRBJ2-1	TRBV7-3	CASSLNAGAYNEQFF
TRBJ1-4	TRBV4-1	CASSQGSGGKLFF
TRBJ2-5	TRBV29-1	CSVEETGGKTQYF
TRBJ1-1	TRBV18	CASSPRGRGEAFF
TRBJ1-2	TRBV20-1	CSALPGWPNYGYTF
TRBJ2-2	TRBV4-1	CASSQGSIGDTGELFF
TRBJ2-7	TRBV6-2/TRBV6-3	CASSYSGRREQYF
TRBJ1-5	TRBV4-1	CASSQETGGMQHF
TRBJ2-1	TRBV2	CASLVGQGANEQFF
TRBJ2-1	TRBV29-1	CSAGSGSNEQFF
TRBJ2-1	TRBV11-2	CASSSISGRIHNEQFF
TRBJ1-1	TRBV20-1	CSARDRGQVNTEAFF
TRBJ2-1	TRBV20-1	CSAEGTSGSYNEQFF
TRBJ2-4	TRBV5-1	CASSLAGRALAKNIQYF
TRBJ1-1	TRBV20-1	CSAATRDGGGGTEAFF
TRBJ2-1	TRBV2	CASRTSGSHEQFF
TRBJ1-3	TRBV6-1	CASKSSGNTIYF
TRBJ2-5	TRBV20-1	CSARGTSGGTQETQYF